This record concerns one T cell receptor beta chain sequence. These data are taken from a study of blood T cell repertoires in COVID-19. Study background: Sites across the United States, Italy and Spain contributed samples from acute and convalescent COVID-19. In each case, the material was cDNA or gDNA derived from T cells, B-cell-depleted T cells, or PBMCs.

Per the original methods: Amplification from reference gene primers served as the basis for estimated nucleated cell counts. Generated by immunoSEQ multiplex PCR, the TCRdb table keeps only in-frame clones and is missing some. The V and J calls and clone size were taken over from that table, and D and trimming were inferred from the DNA. The repertoire has fewer than 300,000 clones, about three quarters of them found once; the top ten carry over 3%. Losses at the gene ends were 4 bases for V and 0 bases for J; bases not matched to a gene: 6. This CDR3 has 16 amino acids. Germline V CDR1 and CDR2: SGHNT, YYREEE (reference sequence).

The chain carries TRBV5-4 and TRBJ1-2, with 10 bases that match TRBD1. This clonotype was sampled from an elderly woman with acute or convalescent COVID-19. Sequencing input: peripheral blood. The CDR3 reads CASSAGQGDANYGYTF. DNA for the CDR3: TGTGCCAGCAGCGCTGGACAGGGGGACGCTAACTATGGCTACACCTTC.